This TCR beta chain was profiled in a study of shared clonotypes between healthy human individuals. The run depth of the assay was deep. The assay was immunoSEQ multiplex PCR, and TCRdb's table has in-frame clones only and misses some. The sample includes roughly 660,000 clones, about 90% seen only once; the top ten take about 33%. General observations from the study: Only blood samples were collected, and tissue repertoires likely differ.

As to this clone: No antigen is known for it.

V lost 4 bases, J lost 4 bases, and 7 bases stayed unmatched. Germline V gene data show CDR1 as MNHEY and CDR2 as SMNVEV (reference sequence). This CDR3 contains 14 residues. The chain recombines TRBV27 with TRBJ2-7; 7 nucleotides agree with TRBD1. The sequenced sample consisted of memory CD8+ T cells from PBMCs. As for subset: CD45RO+ cells pooled with CCR7-negative TemRA cells. This clonotype originated in a man between 18 and 29 years old in good health. Some clones in this sample may be carry-over from other donors' samples. The CDR3 nucleotides read TGTGCCAGCAGTTACAGGGGCGGATGGTACGAGCAGTACTTC. This encodes CASSYRGGWYEQYF.